The 17 T cell receptor beta chains below come from one sample, sequenced in a study of T cell repertoires in cytomegalovirus infection. TCRdb analysed the reads with MiXCR anew, one entry per CDR3 protein. The sample consists of a few hundred thousand distinct CDR3 sequences, about 39% of them appearing once. No cognate antigen is known for these TCRs. The sample in question was cultured PBMCs, obtained from culture after CMV antigen stimulation. The source of these receptors is a human donor in good health (CMV status not recorded). Some clones in this sample may be carry-over from other donors' samples.

This clonotype has a handful of counts. The rearrangement joins TRBV7-6 to TRBJ2-6; 8 bases line up with TRBD2. The junction had 8 bases not matched to a gene; V was cut back by 7 bases and J by 0 bases. Germline assignment: CDR1 SGHVS and CDR2 FNYEAQ. CDR3 length: 17 amino acids. The DNA for the CDR3 is TGTGCCAGCACCCCCTCGGGGGGGCTCTCTGGGGCCAACGTCCTGACTTTC. It codes for CASTPSGGLSGANVLTF.

This chain links TRBV28 with TRBJ1-6; 8 nucleotides align to TRBD1. CDR3 length equals 15 residues. V lost 3 bases and J lost 9; bases outside the gene matches: 7. Germline loops: CDR1 MDHEN, CDR2 SYDVKM. In nucleotides, the CDR3 is TGTGCCAGCAGTTTGCGGACAGGGCGGACTTCACCCCTCCACTTT. This codes for CASSLRTGRTSPLHF.

The V and J genes are TRBV7-9 and TRBJ1-2, with D uncertain. V lost 6 bases, J lost 4 bases, and 18 bases lay in between. This CDR3 spans 15 amino acids. CDR1 and CDR2 from the germline V gene are SEHNR and FQNEAQ (reference sequence). The CDR3 sequence: CASRATSDPFYGYTF. The CDR3, as DNA: TGTGCCAGCAGAGCGACAAGCGACCCTTTCTATGGCTACACCTTC.

V is TRBV12-3 or TRBV12-4 and J is TRBJ1-5; D gene ambiguous. CDR3 length: 13 amino acids. Trimming cost V 3 bases and J 6 bases, with 9 bases left between them. CDR3 protein: CASSFRHGQPQHF. As DNA, the CDR3 is TGTGCCAGCAGTTTCCGTCATGGTCAGCCCCAGCATTTT.

V is TRBV28 and J is TRBJ2-3; D gene uncertain. V was cut by 4 bases and J by 0 bases, with 17 bases left in between. This CDR3 has 17 residues. Germline V CDR1 and CDR2: MDHEN, SYDVKM. CDR3 coding DNA: TGTGCCAGCAGTTCCTTTAGGCAGACAACTAGCACAGATACGCAGTATTTT. Translated, it gives CASSSFRQTTSTDTQYF.

The V call is TRBV7-6, the J call TRBJ1-2; 7 nucleotides agree with TRBD1. Unmatched junction bases numbered 6, after V lost 10 bases and J lost 4 bases. Germline V gene sequence: CDR1 SGHVS, CDR2 FNYEAQ. The CDR3 extends over 12 amino acids. The CDR3 region has the DNA TGTGCCACCGGGACAGACCCCTATGGCTACACCTTC. Translation: CATGTDPYGYTF. Drawing the rest from reference TRBV7-6 and TRBJ1-2, the complete variable domain is GAGVSQSPRYKVTKRGQDVALRCDPISGHVSLYWYRQALGQGPEFLTYFNYEAQQDKSGLPNDRFSAERPEGSISTLTIQRTEQRDSAMYRCATGTDPYGYTFGSGTRLTVV.

This clonotype was counted a single time. The genes are TRBV2 and TRBJ1-4, with 9 bases fitting TRBD1. V dropped 2 bases and J dropped 4; count of bases not matched to a gene: 2. The CDR3 is made up of 15 amino acids. CDR1 and CDR2 from the germline V gene are SNHLY and FYNNEI. Written as DNA, the CDR3 is TGTGCCAGCAGTGAATCGGACAGGGGTAATGAAAAACTGTTTTTT. The encoded protein is CASSESDRGNEKLFF.

The V and J genes are TRBV20-1 and TRBJ2-7; D is possibly TRBD1 (6 bases). Germline loops: CDR1 DFQATT, CDR2 SNEGSKA (reference sequence). This CDR3 spans 13 amino acids. V shed 1 base and J shed 3 bases, with 10 bases lying between them. In nucleotides, the CDR3 is TGCAGTGCTAGAGCCAGGGGTGACTACGAGCAGTACTTC. Its translation is CSARARGDYEQYF.

This clonotype was counted ten times or more. The chain has TRBV7-2 and TRBJ2-1, with 9 bases fitting TRBD2. Germline values: CDR1 SGHTA, CDR2 FQGNSA. Trimming took 5 bases from V and 0 from J; bases not matched to a gene: 20. CDR3 length: 21 residues. DNA for the CDR3: TGTGCCAGCAGCCGGCCGTTGGGGGCTAGCGGGGCCGGGGGCTCCTACAATGAGCAGTTCTTC. Translation gives CASSRPLGASGAGGSYNEQFF.

V usage is TRBV15 and J usage is TRBJ1-5, with D unresolved. This CDR3 has 13 amino acids. Germline-derived CDR1 and CDR2 are LNHNV and YYDKDF (reference sequence). V gave up 8 bases and J gave up 6 bases, with 14 bases separating them. CDR3 coding DNA: TGTGCCACCGGGCGGGGAGGGAGTCAGCCCCAGCATTTT. It yields the protein CATGRGGSQPQHF.

This chain uses TRBV7-2 with TRBJ1-1; TRBD1 aligns across 7 bases. The trim removed 10 bases at V and 1 base at J, leaving 9 bases unmatched. The germline gives CDR1 SGHTA, CDR2 FQGNSA. The CDR3 extends over 14 amino acids. This CDR3 reads CATSEGARNTEAFF. The CDR3 DNA reads TGTGCCACCTCGGAGGGGGCCCGGAACACTGAAGCTTTCTTT.

This clonotype was detected a few times. The V gene is TRBV7-6, the J gene TRBJ2-5; possible D gene TRBD2, 6 bases. Trimming took off 5 bases at V and 1 base at J, with 14 bases between the two ends. The CDR3 loop spans 15 amino acids. The germline V gene has CDR1 SGHVS and CDR2 FNYEAQ. DNA of the CDR3: TGTGCCAGCAGCCCTACCATGGGACTCCAAGAGACCCAGTACTTC. Its protein product is CASSPTMGLQETQYF.

The chain combines TRBV7-2 with TRBJ2-7; possibly TRBD2 for D (6 bases). Germline V gene lookup returns CDR1 SGHTA and CDR2 FQGNSA. This CDR3 is built from 14 residues. V shed 6 bases and J shed 4 bases, with 16 bases lying between them. CDR3 DNA: TGTGCCAGCAGTCGTGGGGGGAGTCCATACGAGCAGTACTTC. Protein: CASSRGGSPYEQYF.

This clonotype was counted a single time. V is TRBV20-1 and J is TRBJ2-7; D call uncertain. Germline-derived CDR1 and CDR2 are DFQATT and SNEGSKA (reference sequence). The CDR3 contains 13 residues. With 1 base removed from V and 2 bases from J, the gap between germline ends came to 9 bases. Here the CDR3 reads CSARGLDTYEQYF. In DNA, the CDR3 is TGCAGTGCTAGAGGGCTAGATACCTACGAGCAGTACTTC.

In its sample, this clonotype was seen many times. V usage is TRBV7-8 and J usage is TRBJ2-2, with no clear D. Germline CDR1 is SGHVS and CDR2 is FQNEAQ. CDR3 length equals 12 residues. V lost 5 bases and J 6 bases, leaving 7 bases between the germline ends. The CDR3 DNA sequence: TGTGCCAGCAGCCCAGGCCCCGGGGAGCTGTTTTTT. This translates into CASSPGPGELFF.

This chain joins TRBV6-1 and TRBJ2-7, with a possible D match to TRBD1 (6 bases). The germline V and J ends were trimmed by 11 bases and 2 bases, with 19 bases remaining between them. The germline V gene encodes CDR1 MNHNS and CDR2 SASEGT. The CDR3 spans 14 residues. The CDR3 DNA follows: TGTGCCGCCTACTCCGGGACAATAACCTACGAGCAGTACTTC. Amino acid sequence: CAAYSGTITYEQYF.

The chain has TRBV7-2 and TRBJ2-1; 8 bases fit TRBD2. CDR3 length: 15 amino acids. From germline, CDR1 is SGHTA and CDR2 FQGNSA. J was trimmed by 8 bases and V by 1 base; bases with no gene match: 7. The CDR3 loop reads CASSLGWAGGYEQFF. CDR3 coding DNA: TGTGCCAGCAGCTTAGGGTGGGCGGGGGGCTATGAGCAGTTCTTC.